The 28 T cell receptor beta chains in this list originate from one sample, sequenced in a study of T-cell memory formation after mild COVID-19. TCRdb recomputed calls from the 5' RACE reads with MiXCR, one row per CDR3 protein. The table lists a few hundred thousand distinct CDR3 sequences, 20% to 25% of them singletons. Input material: PBMCs or a T cell subset sorted from them (not recorded which). The source of these receptors is an adult woman who had mild COVID-19 (a few samples of this study predate the infection). Cell type and time point are not known.

The chain links TRBV11-2 to TRBJ2-6; 10 nucleotides agree with TRBD1. V was clipped by 5 bases and J by 2 bases; unmatched bases: 3. This CDR3 region has 16 residues. CDR1 and CDR2 (germline): SGHAT, FQNNGV. DNA for the CDR3: TGTGCCAGCAGCCGAGGGACAGGGGCTGGGGCCAACGTCCTGACTTTC. Its protein is CASSRGTGAGANVLTF.

The chain carries TRBV6-2 or TRBV6-3 and TRBJ2-3; 11 nucleotides align to TRBD2. Germline lookup yields CDR1 MNHEY and CDR2 SVGEGT. Trimming removed 3 bases from V and 1 base from J; junction bases left unmatched: 6. The CDR3 has 17 amino acids. Here the CDR3 DNA reads TGTGCCAGCAGTTATCCCCTACTAGCGGGAGGCACAGATACGCAGTATTTT. It yields the protein CASSYPLLAGGTDTQYF.

The V gene is TRBV5-6, the J gene TRBJ1-6; D is perhaps TRBD1 (5 bases). The CDR3 has 14 residues. CDR1 and CDR2 from the germline V gene are SGHDT and YYEEEE. V lost 3 bases, J lost 8 bases, and 12 bases lay in between. The CDR3 DNA is TGTGCCAGCAGCTGGGGACGGCTAGATTCACCCCTCCACTTT. Translating it yields CASSWGRLDSPLHF.

The chain joins TRBV7-2 to TRBJ1-4; TRBD1 aligns across 9 bases. CDR3 length: 15 amino acids. Germline CDR1 and CDR2: SGHTA and FQGNSA. J was trimmed by 8 bases and V by 2 bases; bases with no gene match: 6. CDR3 protein: CASSLMGTGSEKLFF. CDR3 in DNA: TGTGCCAGCAGCTTAATGGGGACAGGGAGCGAAAAACTGTTTTTT.

This clonotype was seen a few times. As DNA, the CDR3 is TGTGCCAGCAGCCAAGCACAAAACAGAAACTATGGCTACACCTTC. This translates into CASSQAQNRNYGYTF. J is TRBJ1-2 and V is TRBV3-1; D call uncertain. The CDR3 spans 15 residues. Germline CDR1 is LGHDT and CDR2 is YNNKEL (reference sequence). V was shortened by 1 base and J by 2 bases, with 11 bases between the two germline ends.

CDR3 nucleotides: TGTGCCAGCAGCAATGGGCCTCAAGAGACCCAGTACTTC. This codes for CASSNGPQETQYF. The V call is TRBV7-2, the J call TRBJ2-5; D is unclear. Per the germline V gene, CDR1 is SGHTA and CDR2 is FQGNSA. With 5 bases removed from V and 2 bases from J, the gap between germline ends came to 9 bases. This CDR3 comprises 13 residues. The variable domain in full, completed from reference TRBV7-2 and TRBJ2-5, reads GAGVSQSPSNKVTEKGKDVELRCDPISGHTALYWYRQSLGQGLEFLIYFQGNSAPDKSGLPSDRFSAERTGGSVSTLTIQRTQQEDSAVYLCASSNGPQETQYFGPGTRLLVL.

The chain joins TRBV15 to TRBJ2-7; no definite D call. V lost 0 bases and J 4 bases, leaving 13 bases between the germline ends. The CDR3 has 15 amino acids. Germline values: CDR1 LNHNV, CDR2 YYDKDF (reference sequence). CDR3 nucleotide sequence: TGTGCCACCAGCAGAGATCTTATCCCGATTTACGAGCAGTACTTC. Its translation: CATSRDLIPIYEQYF. The full variable domain, with the rest looked up from reference TRBV15 and TRBJ2-7, is DAMVIQNPRYQVTQFGKPVTLSCSQTLNHNVMYWYQQKSSQAPKLLFHYYDKDFNNEADTPDNFQSRRPNTSFCFLDIRSPGLGDTAMYLCATSRDLIPIYEQYFGPGTRLTVT.

The rearrangement joins TRBV20-1 to TRBJ2-2, with D tentatively TRBD1 or TRBD2 (6 bases each). Germline loops: CDR1 DFQATT, CDR2 SNEGSKA (reference sequence). Trimming shortened V by 3 bases and J by 0 bases, and 11 bases separated the two germline ends. The CDR3 is 15 residues long. Here the CDR3 reads CSASGGRPNTGELFF. CDR3 DNA: TGCAGTGCTAGCGGGGGCCGGCCGAACACCGGGGAGCTGTTTTTT.

This clonotype occurred a few times. V usage is TRBV19 and J usage is TRBJ1-5; a weak D match, TRBD1 (6 bases). The germline CDR1 and CDR2 sequences are LNHDA and SQIVND (reference sequence). This CDR3 comprises 14 residues. Trimming took off 2 bases at V and 3 bases at J, with 8 bases between the two ends. CDR3 nucleotide sequence: TGTGCCAGTAGTATACAGGGGAACAATCAGCCCCAGCATTTT. Its translation: CASSIQGNNQPQHF.

The chain combines TRBV7-6 with TRBJ1-4; D is unresolved. Germline CDR1 SGHVS, CDR2 FNYEAQ. This CDR3 is built from 17 residues. V shed 4 bases and J shed 0 bases, with 15 bases lying between them. The CDR3 DNA is TGTGCCAGCAGCTCCCCGTGGACCCGTTCAACTAATGAAAAACTGTTTTTT. It specifies CASSSPWTRSTNEKLFF.

The gene calls are TRBV2 and TRBJ2-2; tentative D call: TRBD1 (5 bases). The length of the CDR3 is 15 residues. The V gene's germline CDR1 is SNHLY and CDR2 FYNNEI. V lost 3 bases, J lost 4 bases, and 12 bases lay in between. CDR3 residues: CASSDRQGGTGELFF. Here the CDR3 DNA reads TGTGCCAGCAGTGACCGGCAGGGCGGCACCGGGGAGCTGTTTTTT. The variable domain in full, completed from reference TRBV2 and TRBJ2-2, reads EPEVTQTPSHQVTQMGQEVILRCVPISNHLYFYWYRQILGQKVEFLVSFYNNEISEKSEIFDDQFSVERPDGSNFTLKIRSTKLEDSAMYFCASSDRQGGTGELFFGEGSRLTVL.

This rearrangement joins TRBV2 to TRBJ2-7, with D tentatively TRBD2 (5 bases). Germline-derived CDR1 and CDR2 are SNHLY and FYNNEI. The length of the CDR3 is 14 residues. V was clipped by 3 bases and J by 1 base, with 10 bases between them. CDR3 region: CASSEKEVSYEQYF. Here the CDR3 DNA reads TGTGCCAGCAGTGAGAAGGAGGTTTCCTACGAGCAGTACTTC.

This rearrangement joins TRBV5-1 to TRBJ2-5; TRBD2 is a possible D gene (6 bases). The germline V gene has CDR1 SGHRS and CDR2 YFSETQ. The V and J ends lost 1 base and 4 bases respectively, with 11 bases between them. The CDR3 totals 14 residues. CDR3 bases: TGCGCCAGCAGCTTGAACGGGAGAGGAGAGACCCAGTACTTC. Amino acid sequence: CASSLNGRGETQYF.

The chain links TRBV30 to TRBJ2-7; 13 nucleotides align to TRBD2. From germline, CDR1 is GTSNPN and CDR2 SVGIG (reference sequence). V shed 1 base, J shed 2 bases, and the junction held 5 bases outside the gene matches. This CDR3 comprises 16 residues. The CDR3 DNA sequence: TGTGCCTGGAGTGAACTAGCGGGAGGGGGGCCCTACGAGCAGTACTTC. Amino acids: CAWSELAGGGPYEQYF.

The CDR3 DNA reads as TGTGCCATCAGAAAGGGACTAGCGGGGGGGCAAAGCTCCTACAATGAGCAGTTCTTC. It is translated as CAIRKGLAGGQSSYNEQFF. This chain connects TRBV10-3 to TRBJ2-1, with 16 positions matching TRBD2. V shed 6 bases and J 0 bases; nucleotides not matched to a gene: 8. Germline CDR1 and CDR2: ENHRY and SYGVKD. The CDR3 runs to 19 residues.

This clonotype was recorded a few times. The chain recombines TRBV29-1 with TRBJ2-7, with 7 bases matching TRBD1. The CDR3 is 17 amino acids. V was clipped by 7 bases and J by 3 bases; unmatched bases: 21. Germline V gives CDR1 SQVTM, CDR2 ANQGSEA. CDR3: CSASPPLNPGQLYEQYF. The CDR3 DNA follows: TGCAGCGCCTCCCCCCCGCTTAACCCGGGACAGCTCTACGAGCAGTACTTC.

This clonotype came up a few times. The rearrangement uses TRBV11-1 and TRBJ2-6, with TRBD1 matching over 9 bases. Unmatched junction bases numbered 5, after V lost 1 base and J lost 1 base. The length of the CDR3 is 18 residues. The germline gives CDR1 SGHAT, CDR2 FQDESV (reference sequence). CDR3 amino acids: CASSLEGQGLSGANVLTF. The CDR3 DNA is TGTGCCAGCAGCTTAGAGGGACAGGGTCTTTCTGGGGCCAACGTCCTGACTTTC.

J is TRBJ2-5 and V is TRBV13, with D unclear. The germline gives CDR1 PRHDT, CDR2 FYEKMQ (reference sequence). The CDR3 runs 13 residues. V gave up 0 bases and J gave up 5 bases, with 7 bases separating them. CDR3 region: CASSLGQLETQYF. CDR3 bases: TGTGCCAGCAGCTTAGGCCAGTTGGAGACCCAGTACTTC.

This clonotype was counted only a few times. V and J are TRBV18 and TRBJ2-4, with a tentative D call TRBD1 (7 bases). Germline CDR1 KGHSH, CDR2 LQKENI. Trimming stripped 4 bases from V and 3 bases from J, with 25 bases between. This CDR3 contains 19 residues. Written as DNA, the CDR3 is TGTGCCAGCTCACGAGCGCCCGAGACAGGGCCGCGGGGCAAAAACATTCAGTACTTC. This codes for CASSRAPETGPRGKNIQYF. Filled out from reference TRBV18 and TRBJ2-4, the complete variable domain reads NAGVMQNPRHLVRRRGQEARLRCSPMKGHSHVYWYRQLPEEGLKFMVYLQKENIIDESGMPKERFSAEFPKEGPSILRIQQVVRGDSAAYFCASSRAPETGPRGKNIQYFGAGTRLSVL.

The rearrangement joins TRBV10-3 to TRBJ1-1; 7 bases fit TRBD1. V shed 5 bases and J 2 bases; nucleotides not matched to a gene: 5. Germline CDR1 is ENHRY and CDR2 is SYGVKD. This CDR3 contains 14 residues. CDR3 region: CAISSPGGNTEAFF. The CDR3 nucleotides read TGTGCCATCAGTTCTCCAGGGGGAAACACTGAAGCTTTCTTT.

The chain is built from TRBV12-3 or TRBV12-4 and TRBJ2-3; no clear D. The CDR3 has 14 residues. Trimming cost V 7 bases and J 2 bases, with 13 bases left between them. The CDR3 sequence is CASTPRRTTDTQYF. The CDR3 DNA reads as TGTGCCAGCACCCCCCGTCGGACCACAGATACGCAGTATTTT.

The CDR3 spells CASAETGRLAGTQETQYF. CDR3 coding DNA: TGTGCCAGCGCCGAGACAGGCAGACTAGCGGGAACCCAAGAGACCCAGTACTTC. J is TRBJ2-5 and V is TRBV12-3 or TRBV12-4, with TRBD2 matching over 11 bases. The CDR3 extends over 18 amino acids. The V gene end was trimmed by 8 bases and the J gene end by 1 base; junction bases not matched to a gene: 15.

This clonotype was observed a few times. The rearrangement links TRBV5-6 to TRBJ2-7; no reliable D call. Germline V gives CDR1 SGHDT, CDR2 YYEEEE. V was pared by 2 bases and J by 2 bases, with 5 bases between. The CDR3 is made up of 12 amino acids. CDR3 coding DNA: TGTGCCAGCAGCTTCGAGGCCTACGAGCAGTACTTC. This codes for CASSFEAYEQYF. The whole variable domain, remainder taken from reference TRBV5-6 and TRBJ2-7, is DAGVTQSPTHLIKTRGQQVTLRCSPKSGHDTVSWYQQALGQGPQFIFQYYEEEERQRGNFPDRFSGHQFPNYSSELNVNALLLGDSALYLCASSFEAYEQYFGPGTRLTVT.

This rearrangement joins TRBV4-2 to TRBJ2-7, with no clear D. The CDR3 consists of 12 residues. The ends were cut back, 1 base at V and 6 bases at J, with 7 bases in the middle. The germline V gene encodes CDR1 LGHNA and CDR2 YNFKEQ. The CDR3 sequence is CASSQGSGEQYF. The CDR3 DNA reads TGTGCCAGCAGCCAAGGGAGTGGCGAGCAGTACTTC.

The chain links TRBV12-3 or TRBV12-4 to TRBJ1-4; TRBD1 agrees at 10 bases. Trimming took 6 bases from V and 7 from J; bases not matched to a gene: 5. There are 14 residues in the CDR3. CDR3: CASSRTGGSEKLFF. As DNA, the CDR3 is TGTGCCAGCAGCCGGACAGGGGGGAGTGAAAAACTGTTTTTT.

This chain uses TRBV12-3 or TRBV12-4 with TRBJ1-4; a weak D match, TRBD1 (5 bases). The ends were cut back, 3 bases at V and 10 bases at J, with 9 bases in the middle. The CDR3 consists of 12 residues. CDR3 in amino acids: CASSFETVKLFF. CDR3 bases: TGTGCCAGCAGTTTCGAGACAGTAAAACTGTTTTTT.

This chain joins TRBV2 and TRBJ2-1; possible D gene TRBD1, 5 bases. The V gene's germline CDR1 is SNHLY and CDR2 FYNNEI. The CDR3 runs to 15 residues. The ends were cut back, 5 bases at V and 2 bases at J, with 13 bases in the middle. This CDR3 reads CASSLQGVTYNEQFF. In DNA form, the CDR3 reads TGTGCCAGCAGTCTTCAGGGTGTGACCTACAATGAGCAGTTCTTC.

This clonotype was counted only a few times. An end of the junction differs from the germline gene, which may be a read error. CDR3 region: CASSEAWTDF. CDR3 coding DNA: TGTGCCAGCAGTGAAGCGTGGACGGATTTT. This chain uses TRBV6-1 with TRBJ2-3; D remains unclear. This CDR3 has 10 amino acids. Germline V gene lookup returns CDR1 MNHNS and CDR2 SASEGT.